This TCR beta chain was sequenced for a study of T cell repertoires in cytomegalovirus infection. Across the whole study: Public TCR beta signatures provided an indication of both CMV infection and a matching HLA type. Study-wide results and limits: HLA-C-restricted CMV clonotypes gave the most frequent clonotype in two of eight donors. Totalled public TCR beta family frequency picked out people who carried CMV plus the relevant HLA.

TCRdb reprocessed the reads via MiXCR and lists one record per CDR3 protein. The table lists roughly 500,000 distinct CDR3 sequences, 42% of them singletons. Details on this clonotype: Antigen unknown.

The TCR originated in a human donor in good health (CMV status not recorded). Some clones in this sample may be carry-over from other donors' samples. Sequenced here: cultured PBMCs, sampled from culture after CMV antigen stimulation.

The DNA of the CDR3 is TGCGCCAGCAGCTTGGGACATCCTGAAGAGACCCAGTACTTC. Residues: CASSLGHPEETQYF. The chain has TRBV5-1 and TRBJ2-5; D is unclear. Germline values: CDR1 SGHRS, CDR2 YFSETQ. V gave up 0 bases and J gave up 3 bases, with 9 bases separating them. This CDR3 is built from 14 residues.